Included here is one T cell receptor beta chain sequence, with context. The antigen remains undetermined. This sample stems from a study of shared clonotypes between healthy human individuals. Measured with immunoSEQ multiplex PCR; TCRdb has only the in-frame clones, and not every one. The sample holds about 2.3 million clones, approximately 93% seen once. Study-level points and caveats: It was expected that sequencing depth would affect clonotype sharing among donors.

Nashville, Tennessee was home to all donors, each a Caucasian adult. It was into CD45RA+ naive and CD45RA-negative memory subsets that the CD4+ cells were split. The CDR3 contains 15 residues. Unmatched junction bases numbered 5, after V lost 3 bases and J lost 1 base. In germline, CDR1 is SGHRS, CDR2 YFSETQ. This sequence was found in a man younger than 35 in good health. Some clones in this sample may be carry-over from other donors' samples. What was sequenced was naive CD4+ T cells from PBMCs. Sample subset: CD45RA+ positively selected. The chain joins TRBV5-1 to TRBJ2-3; 7 bases agree with TRBD2. The CDR3 region has the DNA TGCGCCAGCAGCTCTGACACTAGCGGCACAGATACGCAGTATTTT. Its protein product is CASSSDTSGTDTQYF. The full variable domain, its missing parts supplied by reference TRBV5-1 and TRBJ2-3, is KAGVTQTPRYLIKTRGQQVTLSCSPISGHRSVSWYQQTPGQGLQFLFEYFSETQRNKGNFPGRFSGRQFSNSRSEMNVSTLELGDSALYLCASSSDTSGTDTQYFGPGTRLTVL.